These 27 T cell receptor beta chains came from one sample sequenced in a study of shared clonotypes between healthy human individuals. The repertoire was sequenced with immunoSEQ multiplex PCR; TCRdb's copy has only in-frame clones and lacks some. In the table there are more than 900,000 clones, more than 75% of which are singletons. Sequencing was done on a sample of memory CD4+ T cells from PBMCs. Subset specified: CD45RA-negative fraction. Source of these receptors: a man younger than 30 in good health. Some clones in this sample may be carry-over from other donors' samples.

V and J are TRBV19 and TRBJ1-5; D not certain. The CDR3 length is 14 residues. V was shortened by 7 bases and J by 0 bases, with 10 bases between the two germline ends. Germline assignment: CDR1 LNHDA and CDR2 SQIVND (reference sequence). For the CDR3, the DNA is TGTGCCAGTACAAGGGCTTATAGCAATCAGCCCCAGCATTTT. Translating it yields CASTRAYSNQPQHF.

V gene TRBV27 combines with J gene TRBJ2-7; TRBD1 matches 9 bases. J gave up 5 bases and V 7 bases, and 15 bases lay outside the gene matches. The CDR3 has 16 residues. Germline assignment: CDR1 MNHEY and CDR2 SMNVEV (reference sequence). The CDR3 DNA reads TGTGCCAGCAAGCCGTACAGGGGGCTGCTTGGTAACGAGCAGTACTTC. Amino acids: CASKPYRGLLGNEQYF.

The CDR3: CASARRTGGVNQPQHF. CDR3 in DNA: TGCGCCAGCGCAAGAAGAACAGGGGGGGTCAATCAGCCCCAGCATTTT. The chain joins TRBV10-1 to TRBJ1-5; TRBD1 aligns across 8 bases. Germline V gene lookup returns CDR1 WNHNN and CDR2 SYGVQD (reference sequence). Unmatched junction bases numbered 12, after V lost 8 bases and J lost 3 bases. The CDR3 covers 16 residues.

This CDR3 is CASSSGTSGVGTGELFF. The CDR3 DNA is TGTGCCAGCAGCTCAGGGACTAGCGGAGTCGGCACCGGGGAGCTGTTTTTT. V is TRBV7-3 and J is TRBJ2-2, with 11 bases identical to TRBD2. J gave up 4 bases and V 4 bases, and 8 bases lay outside the gene matches. CDR1 and CDR2 from the germline V gene are SGHTA and FQGTGA. The CDR3 spans 17 residues.

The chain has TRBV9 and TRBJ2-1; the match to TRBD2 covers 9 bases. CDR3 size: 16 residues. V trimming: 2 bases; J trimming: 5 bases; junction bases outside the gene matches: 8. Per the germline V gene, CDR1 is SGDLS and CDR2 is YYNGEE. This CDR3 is CASSVSVTSGHNEQFF. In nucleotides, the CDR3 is TGTGCCAGCAGCGTTAGTGTGACTAGCGGCCACAATGAGCAGTTCTTC.

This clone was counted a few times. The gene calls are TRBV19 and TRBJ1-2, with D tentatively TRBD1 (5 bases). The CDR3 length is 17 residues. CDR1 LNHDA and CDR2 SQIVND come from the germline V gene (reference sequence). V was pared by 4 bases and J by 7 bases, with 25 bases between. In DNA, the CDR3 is TGTGCCAGTAGTACACAACGGAGGACACGGGATTGGGGTGGCTACACCTTC. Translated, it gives CASSTQRRTRDWGGYTF.

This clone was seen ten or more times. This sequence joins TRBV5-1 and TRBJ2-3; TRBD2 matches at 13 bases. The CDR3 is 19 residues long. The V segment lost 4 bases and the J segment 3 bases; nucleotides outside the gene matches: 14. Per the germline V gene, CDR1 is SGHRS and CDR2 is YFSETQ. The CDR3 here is CASSQGLAGSWGWTDTQYF. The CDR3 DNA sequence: TGCGCCAGCAGCCAGGGACTAGCGGGGAGTTGGGGCTGGACAGATACGCAGTATTTT.

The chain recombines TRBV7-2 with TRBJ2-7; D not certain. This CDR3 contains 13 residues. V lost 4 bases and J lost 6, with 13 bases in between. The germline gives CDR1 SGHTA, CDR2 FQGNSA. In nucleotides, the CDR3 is TGTGCCAGCAGCTCAAGCCGGGTTCGCGAGCAGTACTTC. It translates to CASSSSRVREQYF.

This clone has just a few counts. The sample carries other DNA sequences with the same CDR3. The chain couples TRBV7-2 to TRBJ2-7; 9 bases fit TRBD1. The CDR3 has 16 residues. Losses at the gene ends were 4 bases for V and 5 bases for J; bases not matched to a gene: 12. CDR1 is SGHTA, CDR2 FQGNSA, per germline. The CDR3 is CASSWAAGQGTNEQYF. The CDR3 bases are TGTGCCAGCAGCTGGGCCGCTGGACAGGGGACCAACGAGCAGTACTTC.

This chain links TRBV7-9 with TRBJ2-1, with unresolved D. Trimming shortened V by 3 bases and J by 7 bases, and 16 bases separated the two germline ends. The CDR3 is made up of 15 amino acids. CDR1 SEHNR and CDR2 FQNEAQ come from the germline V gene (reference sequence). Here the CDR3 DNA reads TGTGCCAGCAGCTTTTTTGGCCCTGGCTCTAATGAGCAGTTCTTC. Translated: CASSFFGPGSNEQFF. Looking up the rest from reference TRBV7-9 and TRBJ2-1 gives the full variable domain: DTGVSQNPRHKITKRGQNVTFRCDPISEHNRLYWYRQTLGQGPEFLTYFQNEAQLEKSRLLSDRFSAERPKGSFSTLEIQRTEQGDSAMYLCASSFFGPGSNEQFFGPGTRLTVL.

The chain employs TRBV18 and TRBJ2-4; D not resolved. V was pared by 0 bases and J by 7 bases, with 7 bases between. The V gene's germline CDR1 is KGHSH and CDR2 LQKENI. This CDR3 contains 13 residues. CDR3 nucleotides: TGTGCCAGCTCACCACCATCGGCTAACATTCAGTACTTC. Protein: CASSPPSANIQYF.

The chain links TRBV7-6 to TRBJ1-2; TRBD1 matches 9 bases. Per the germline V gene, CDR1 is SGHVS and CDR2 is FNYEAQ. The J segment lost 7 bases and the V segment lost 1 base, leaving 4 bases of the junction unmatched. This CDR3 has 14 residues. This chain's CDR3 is CASSLEQGAGGYTF. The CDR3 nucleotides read TGTGCCAGCAGCTTAGAACAGGGGGCCGGTGGCTACACCTTC.

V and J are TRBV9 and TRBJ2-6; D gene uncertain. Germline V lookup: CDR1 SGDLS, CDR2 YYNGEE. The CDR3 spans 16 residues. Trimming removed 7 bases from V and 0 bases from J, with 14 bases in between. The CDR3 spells CASEHFSGSGANVLTF. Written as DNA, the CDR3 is TGTGCCAGCGAACATTTTTCCGGCTCTGGGGCCAACGTCCTGACTTTC.

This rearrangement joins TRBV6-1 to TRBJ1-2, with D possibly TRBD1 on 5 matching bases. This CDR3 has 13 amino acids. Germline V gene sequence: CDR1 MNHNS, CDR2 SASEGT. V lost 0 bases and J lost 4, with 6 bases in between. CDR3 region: CASSEAGTYGYTF. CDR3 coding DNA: TGTGCCAGCAGTGAAGCAGGGACCTATGGCTACACCTTC.

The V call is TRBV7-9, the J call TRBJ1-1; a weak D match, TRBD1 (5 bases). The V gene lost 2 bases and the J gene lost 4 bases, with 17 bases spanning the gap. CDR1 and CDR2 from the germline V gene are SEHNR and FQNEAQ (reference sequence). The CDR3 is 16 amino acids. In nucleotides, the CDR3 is TGTGCCAGCAGCTTAATTGGGGCGGGTGTAAGCACTGAAGCTTTCTTT. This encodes CASSLIGAGVSTEAFF. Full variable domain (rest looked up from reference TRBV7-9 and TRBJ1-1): DTGVSQNPRHKITKRGQNVTFRCDPISEHNRLYWYRQTLGQGPEFLTYFQNEAQLEKSRLLSDRFSAERPKGSFSTLEIQRTEQGDSAMYLCASSLIGAGVSTEAFFGQGTRLTVV.

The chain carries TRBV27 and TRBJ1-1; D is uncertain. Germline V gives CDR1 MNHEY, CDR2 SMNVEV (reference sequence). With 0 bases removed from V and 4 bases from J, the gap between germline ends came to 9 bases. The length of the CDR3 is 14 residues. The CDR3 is CASSLSNSGTEAFF. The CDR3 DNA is TGTGCCAGCAGTTTATCGAACTCGGGCACTGAAGCTTTCTTT.

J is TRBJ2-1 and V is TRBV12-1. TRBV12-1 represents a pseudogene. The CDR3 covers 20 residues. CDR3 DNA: TGTGCCAGCAGCTTTGTCGTGGGTCCATGTATCGGGCTCTCCTACAATGAGCAGTTCTTC. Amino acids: CASSFVVGPCIGLSYNEQFF.

The CDR3 bases are TGTGCCAGCAGTGAAACAGCCTACGAGCAGTACTTC. Amino acids: CASSETAYEQYF. The V call is TRBV2, the J call TRBJ2-7; D not certain. The germline V gene has CDR1 SNHLY and CDR2 FYNNEI. This CDR3 spans 12 amino acids. Trimming took 2 bases from V and 2 from J, leaving 4 bases between them.

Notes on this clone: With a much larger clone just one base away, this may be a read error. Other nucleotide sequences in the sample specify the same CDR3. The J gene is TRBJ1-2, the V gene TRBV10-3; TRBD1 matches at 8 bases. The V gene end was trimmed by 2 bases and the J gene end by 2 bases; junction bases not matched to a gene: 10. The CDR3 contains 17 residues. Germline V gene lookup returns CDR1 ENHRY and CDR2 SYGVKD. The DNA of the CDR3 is TGTGCCATCAGTGAGGGCGGACAGGGAAGCCTAAACTATGGCTACACCTTC. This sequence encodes CAISEGGQGSLNYGYTF.

CDR3 sequence reads: CASSLGNRGYEQYF. The CDR3 nucleotides read TGTGCCAGCAGCTTGGGAAACAGGGGCTACGAGCAGTACTTC. The rearrangement uses TRBV7-2 and TRBJ2-7, with 7 positions matching TRBD1. With 3 bases clipped from V and 3 bases from J, the junction kept 5 bases outside the gene matches. The CDR3 contains 14 residues. The germline gives CDR1 SGHTA, CDR2 FQGNSA. Variable domain in full (rest from reference TRBV7-2 and TRBJ2-7): GAGVSQSPSNKVTEKGKDVELRCDPISGHTALYWYRQSLGQGLEFLIYFQGNSAPDKSGLPSDRFSAERTGGSVSTLTIQRTQQEDSAVYLCASSLGNRGYEQYFGPGTRLTVT.

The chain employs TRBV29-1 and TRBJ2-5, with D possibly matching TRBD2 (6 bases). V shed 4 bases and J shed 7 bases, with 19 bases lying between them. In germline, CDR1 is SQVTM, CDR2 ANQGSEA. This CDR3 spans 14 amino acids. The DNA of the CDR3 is TGCAGCGTTGCGTCCCTAGTGGTGGGAGGGACCCAGTACTTC. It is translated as CSVASLVVGGTQYF.

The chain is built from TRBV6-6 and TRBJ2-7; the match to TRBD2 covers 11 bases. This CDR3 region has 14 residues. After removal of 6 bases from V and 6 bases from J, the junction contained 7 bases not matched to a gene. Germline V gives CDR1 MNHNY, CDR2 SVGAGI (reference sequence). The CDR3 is CASRLAGGVLEQYF. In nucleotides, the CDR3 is TGTGCCAGCAGGCTAGCGGGAGGAGTCCTCGAGCAGTACTTC.

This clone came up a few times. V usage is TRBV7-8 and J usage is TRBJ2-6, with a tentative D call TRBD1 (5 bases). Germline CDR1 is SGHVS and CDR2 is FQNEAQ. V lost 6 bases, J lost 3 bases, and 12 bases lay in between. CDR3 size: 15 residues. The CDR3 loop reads CASSHRFGGANVLTF. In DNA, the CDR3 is TGTGCCAGCAGTCACAGGTTCGGTGGGGCCAACGTCCTGACTTTC.

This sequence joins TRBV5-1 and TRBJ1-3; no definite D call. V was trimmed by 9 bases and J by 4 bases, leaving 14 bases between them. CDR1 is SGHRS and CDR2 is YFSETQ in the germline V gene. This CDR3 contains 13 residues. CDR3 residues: CATSTESGNTIYF. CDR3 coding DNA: TGCGCCACCTCCACAGAGTCGGGAAACACCATATATTTT.

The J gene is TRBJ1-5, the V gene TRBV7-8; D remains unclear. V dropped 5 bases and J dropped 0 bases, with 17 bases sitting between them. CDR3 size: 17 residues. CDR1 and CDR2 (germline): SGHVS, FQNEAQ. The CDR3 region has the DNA TGTGCCAGCAGCCTATTGCCAGTCCGATATAGCAATCAGCCCCAGCATTTT. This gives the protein CASSLLPVRYSNQPQHF.

In DNA, the CDR3 is TGTGCCATCAGACCGTCCTGGGGACAGGGCCACAATGAGCAGTTCTTC. It codes for CAIRPSWGQGHNEQFF. The V gene is TRBV10-3, the J gene TRBJ2-1; 9 positions match TRBD1. CDR3 length: 16 amino acids. Germline CDR1 and CDR2: ENHRY and SYGVKD. J was trimmed by 5 bases and V by 6 bases; bases with no gene match: 11.

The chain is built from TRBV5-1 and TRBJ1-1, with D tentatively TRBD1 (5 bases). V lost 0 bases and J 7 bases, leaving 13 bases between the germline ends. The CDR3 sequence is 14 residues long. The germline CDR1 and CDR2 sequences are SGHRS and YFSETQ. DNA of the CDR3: TGCGCCAGCAGCTTGGGGGGAGACAGTCTTGAAGCTTTCTTT. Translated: CASSLGGDSLEAFF.